This TCR beta chain is drawn from a study of regulatory T cells in long-lasting Graves disease (TCRdb year 2021). About the full investigation: Persistent Graves' disease was defined as persistently positive TSH receptor autoantibodies together with antithyroid drug treatment for over 5 years. Persistent Graves' disease patients were compared with newly diagnosed Graves' disease patients by peripheral blood TCR sequencing and RNA sequencing. The study was conducted in China and was registered as a clinical trial. A total of roughly 35 samples underwent TCR sequencing: about 13 from persistent and 20 from newly diagnosed Graves' disease patients. Antithyroid drugs had been taken for about 10.3 years on average by persistent Graves' disease patients in the clinical cohort. Points the paper makes about the study in general: Persistent Graves' disease patients showed lower TCR Shannon entropy and fewer highly expanded clones than newly diagnosed patients, suggesting clonal expansion. The authors noted that the small sample size was a limitation that may lower accuracy. Patients with persistent disease shared more public clonotypes (around 2,500) than newly diagnosed patients did (966). Because the primary lesion, thyroid tissue, could not be accessed, the study looked at peripheral blood alone. Only the TCR beta chain was sequenced and analyzed. TRBV28, TRBJ1-2 and TRBJ2-5 were preferentially used in persistent disease, while TRBV20-1 and TRBJ2-1 were favored in newly diagnosed disease.

The time point label, read with the paper, signifies: persistent/refractory GD, antithyroid drugs over 5 years with positive TRAb. RNA was extracted from PBMCs in TRIzol for both TCR sequencing and RNA sequencing. The diagnosis of Graves' disease was made according to American Thyroid Association guidelines. Patients were recruited from an endocrinology department in Xi'an, China. From each patient, about 9 milliliters of peripheral blood was collected into an EDTA anticoagulant tube. PBMCs were isolated by Ficoll Paque Plus density gradient separation without further T cell sorting. An Agilent 2100 Bioanalyzer and agarose gel were used to check RNA quality, while a NanoDrop 2000 measured RNA concentration. The CDR3, from cysteine to phenylalanine, totals 20 residues. The kept DNA is CDR3 alone, 60 bases in frame from the first base. Here V drops 4 bases and J drops 5 bases, and the junction holds 19 bases not matched to any gene.

The library was prepared using multiplex PCR. Instrument on record: Illumina HiSeq 4000. iRepertoire HTBI primers and Arm-PCR amplification of CDR3 regions were used to construct TCR beta libraries. Before sequencing, the PCR products underwent gel purification. For the original study's pipeline: Across samples, about 63 TRBV and 13 to 15 TRBJ segments were identified and used for gene usage analysis of CDR3 amino acid clonotypes. Filtered high-quality paired reads were merged into contigs using COPE and FqMerger. BLAST was used to align contigs to IMGT TRBV, TRBD and TRBJ reference genes, with CDR3 defined following IMGT. Highly expanded clones were defined as clonotypes with a frequency above 0.1%. Repertoire diversity was measured by Shannon entropy, and V-J evenness by the Gini coefficient. Clonotypes shared by more than one individual were considered public. Using fastp at Q25 and MiXCR, TCRdb reprocessed the public reads and kept productive beta chains. CDR3 protein duplicates are merged, each entry listing the most common genes and DNA. These V and J calls derive from TCRdb rather than the authors' analysis. This sample holds 700,000 or so distinct CDR3 sequences; 25% to 30% were observed only once. Of the sample, about two fifths falls within the top ten clones.

Worth noting for this clonotype: It has no known antigen specificity. The sample holds no much larger clone one base away, and base qualities are not on file.

This sequence was found in a female donor with Graves disease. The V gene is TRBV12-3 or TRBV12-4 and the J gene is TRBJ2-7, and 14 bases in between align with TRBD2. Material: peripheral blood mononuclear cells (PBMCs), obtained when the disease was refractory, from a patient treated with antithyroid drugs. The CDR3 corresponds to CASSSTPGLAGVIGLHEQYF. The DNA is as follows: TGTGCCAGCAGTTCAACCCCGGGACTAGCGGGAGTCATTGGGTTGCACGAGCAGTACTTC.